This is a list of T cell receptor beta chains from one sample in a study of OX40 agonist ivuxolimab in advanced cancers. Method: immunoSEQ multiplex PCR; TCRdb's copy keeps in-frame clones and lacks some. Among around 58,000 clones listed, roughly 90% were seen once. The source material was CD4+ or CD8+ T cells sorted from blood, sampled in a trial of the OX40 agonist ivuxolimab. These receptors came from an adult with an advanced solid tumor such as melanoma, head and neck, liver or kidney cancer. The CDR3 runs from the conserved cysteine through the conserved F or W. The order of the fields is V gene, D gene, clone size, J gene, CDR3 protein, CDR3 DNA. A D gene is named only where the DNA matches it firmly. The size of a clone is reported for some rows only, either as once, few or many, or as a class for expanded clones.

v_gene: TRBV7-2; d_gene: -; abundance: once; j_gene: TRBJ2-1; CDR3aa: CASSLSRLLHNEQFF; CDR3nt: TGTGCCAGCAGCTTAAGTCGACTCCTCCACAATGAGCAGTTCTTC
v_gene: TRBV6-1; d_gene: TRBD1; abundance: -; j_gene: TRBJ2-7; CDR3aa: CASSEMGQSTYEQYF; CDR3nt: TGTGCCAGCAGTGAAATGGGACAGAGTACCTACGAGCAGTACTTC
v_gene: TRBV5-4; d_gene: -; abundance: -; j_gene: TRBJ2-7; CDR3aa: CASSFGRSYEQYF; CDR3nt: TGTGCCAGCAGCTTTGGACGGTCCTACGAGCAGTACTTC
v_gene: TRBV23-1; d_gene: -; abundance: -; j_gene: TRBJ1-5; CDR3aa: CASSQNLSNQPQHF; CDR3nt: TGCGCCAGCAGTCAGAACCTTAGCAATCAGCCCCAGCATTTT
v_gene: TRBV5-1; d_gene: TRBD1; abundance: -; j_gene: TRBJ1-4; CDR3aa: CASSFGQGREKLFF; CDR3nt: TGCGCCAGCAGCTTCGGACAGGGGAGGGAAAAACTGTTTTTT
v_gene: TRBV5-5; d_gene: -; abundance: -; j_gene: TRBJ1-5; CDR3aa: CASSRRQDSQPQHF; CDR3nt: TGTGCCAGCAGCCGCCGCCAGGATAGTCAGCCCCAGCATTTT
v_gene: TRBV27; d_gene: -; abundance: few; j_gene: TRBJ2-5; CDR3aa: CASSPRPERGETQYF; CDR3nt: TGTGCCAGCAGTCCTCGGCCCGAACGAGGGGAGACCCAGTACTTC
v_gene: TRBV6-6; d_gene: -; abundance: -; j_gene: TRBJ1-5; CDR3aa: CAITEGGGQPQHF; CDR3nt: TGTGCCATAACCGAAGGGGGAGGTCAGCCCCAGCATTTT
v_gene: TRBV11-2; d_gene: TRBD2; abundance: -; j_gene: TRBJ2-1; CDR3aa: CASSLRAGTSGRSFNEQFF; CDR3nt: TGTGCCAGCAGCTTAAGGGCCGGGACTAGCGGGAGGAGTTTCAATGAGCAGTTCTTC
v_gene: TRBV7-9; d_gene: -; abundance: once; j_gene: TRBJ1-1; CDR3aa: CASSPREGSNTEAFF; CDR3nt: TGTGCCAGCAGCCCAAGGGAGGGATCGAACACTGAAGCTTTCTTT
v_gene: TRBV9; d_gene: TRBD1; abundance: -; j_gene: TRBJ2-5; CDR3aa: CASSVEAGGETQYF; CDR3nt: TGTGCCAGCAGCGTAGAGGCAGGGGGCGAGACCCAGTACTTC
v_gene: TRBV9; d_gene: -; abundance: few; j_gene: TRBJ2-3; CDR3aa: CASSRTHRAIGTDTQYF; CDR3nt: TGTGCCAGCAGTCGGACCCACCGGGCTATAGGGACAGATACGCAGTATTTT
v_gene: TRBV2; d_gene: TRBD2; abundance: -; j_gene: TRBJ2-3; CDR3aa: CASSEARGGADTQYF; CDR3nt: TGTGCCAGCAGTGAAGCGCGGGGAGGGGCAGATACGCAGTATTTT
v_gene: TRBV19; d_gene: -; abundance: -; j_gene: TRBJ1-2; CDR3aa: CASSLAGNNYGYTF; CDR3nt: TGTGCCAGTAGCCTCGCGGGGAATAACTATGGCTACACCTTC
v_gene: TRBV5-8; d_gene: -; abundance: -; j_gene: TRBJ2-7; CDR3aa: CASSMGRGYEQYF; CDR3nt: TGTGCCAGCAGCATGGGCCGGGGGTACGAGCAGTACTTC
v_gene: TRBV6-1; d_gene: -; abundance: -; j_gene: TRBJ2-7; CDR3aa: CASNSGSTYEQYF; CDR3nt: TGTGCCAGTAACTCGGGCTCAACCTACGAGCAGTACTTC
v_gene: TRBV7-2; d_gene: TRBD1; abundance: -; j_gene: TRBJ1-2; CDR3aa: CASSLERDRGGYTF; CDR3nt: TGTGCCAGCAGCTTAGAACGGGACAGGGGTGGCTACACCTTC
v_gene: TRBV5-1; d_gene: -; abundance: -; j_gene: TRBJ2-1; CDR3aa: CASSLDGRYNEQFF; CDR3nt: TGCGCCAGCAGCTTGGACGGAAGATACAATGAGCAGTTCTTC
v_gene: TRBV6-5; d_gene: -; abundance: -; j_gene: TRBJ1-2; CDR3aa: CASSQTPGNYGYTF; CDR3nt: TGTGCCAGCAGTCAGACACCAGGGAACTATGGCTACACCTTC
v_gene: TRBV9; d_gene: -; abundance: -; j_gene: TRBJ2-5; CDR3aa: CASSPLGGAETQYF; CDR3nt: TGTGCCAGCAGCCCCCTCGGGGGAGCGGAGACCCAGTACTTC
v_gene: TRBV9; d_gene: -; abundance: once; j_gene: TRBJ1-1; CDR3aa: CASSRDLRNTEAFF; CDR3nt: TGTGCCAGCAGCCGAGACTTAAGAAACACTGAAGCTTTCTTT
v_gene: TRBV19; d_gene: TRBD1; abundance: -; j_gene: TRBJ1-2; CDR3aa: CASSTQTGAANYGYTF; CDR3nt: TGTGCCAGTAGTACCCAGACAGGGGCAGCTAACTATGGCTACACCTTC
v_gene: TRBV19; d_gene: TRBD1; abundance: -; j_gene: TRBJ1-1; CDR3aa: CASSTDRVAEAFF; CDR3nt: TGTGCCAGTAGTACAGACAGGGTCGCTGAAGCTTTCTTT
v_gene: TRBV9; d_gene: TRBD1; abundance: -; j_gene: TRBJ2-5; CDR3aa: CASSDGGQGNRETQYF; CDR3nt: TGTGCCAGCAGCGATGGGGGACAGGGGAACCGCGAGACCCAGTACTTC
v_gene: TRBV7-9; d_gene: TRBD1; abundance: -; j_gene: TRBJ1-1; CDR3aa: CASSFEAGGTEAFF; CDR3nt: TGTGCCAGCAGCTTTGAGGCAGGGGGCACTGAAGCTTTCTTT
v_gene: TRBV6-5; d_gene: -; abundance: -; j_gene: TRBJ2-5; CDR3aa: CASSNSWTQETQYF; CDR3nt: TGTGCCAGCAGTAACTCCTGGACCCAAGAGACCCAGTACTTC
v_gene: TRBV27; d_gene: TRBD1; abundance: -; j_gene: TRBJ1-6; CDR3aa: CASSLLAGGYSPLHF; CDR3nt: TGTGCCAGCAGTTTATTGGCAGGGGGCTATTCACCCCTCCACTTT
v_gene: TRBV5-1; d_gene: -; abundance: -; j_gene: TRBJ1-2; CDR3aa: CASSLRGADYGYTF; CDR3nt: TGCGCCAGCAGCTTGCGGGGGGCGGACTATGGCTACACCTTC
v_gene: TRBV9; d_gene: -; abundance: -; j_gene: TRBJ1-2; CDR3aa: CASSPISRGANYGYTF; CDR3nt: TGTGCCAGCAGCCCCATTAGCAGGGGAGCTAACTATGGCTACACCTTC